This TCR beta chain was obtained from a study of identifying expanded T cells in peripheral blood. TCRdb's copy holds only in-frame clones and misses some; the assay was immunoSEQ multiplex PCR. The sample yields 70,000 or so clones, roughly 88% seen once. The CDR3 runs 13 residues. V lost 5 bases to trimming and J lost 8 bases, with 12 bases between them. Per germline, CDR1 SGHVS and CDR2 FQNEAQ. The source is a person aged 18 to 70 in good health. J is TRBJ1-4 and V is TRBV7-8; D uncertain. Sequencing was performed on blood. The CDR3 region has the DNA TGTGCCAGCAGCGCTGGAACGGGGGAAAAACTGTTTTTT. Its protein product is CASSAGTGEKLFF.